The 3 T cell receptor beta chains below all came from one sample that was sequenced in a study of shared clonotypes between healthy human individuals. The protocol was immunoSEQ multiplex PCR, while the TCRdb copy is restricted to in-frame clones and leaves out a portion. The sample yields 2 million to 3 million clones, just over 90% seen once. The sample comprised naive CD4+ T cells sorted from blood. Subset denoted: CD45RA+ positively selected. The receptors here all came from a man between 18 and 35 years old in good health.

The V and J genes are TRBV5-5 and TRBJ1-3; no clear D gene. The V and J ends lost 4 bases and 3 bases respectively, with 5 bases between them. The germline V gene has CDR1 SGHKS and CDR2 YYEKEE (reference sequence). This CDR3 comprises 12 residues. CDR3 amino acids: CASSQNGNTIYF. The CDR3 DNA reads TGTGCCAGCAGCCAGAATGGAAACACCATATATTTT. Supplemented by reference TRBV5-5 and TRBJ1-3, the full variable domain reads DAGVTQSPTHLIKTRGQQVTLRCSPISGHKSVSWYQQVLGQGPQFIFQYYEKEERGRGNFPDRFSARQFPNYSSELNVNALLLGDSALYLCASSQNGNTIYFGEGSWLTVV.

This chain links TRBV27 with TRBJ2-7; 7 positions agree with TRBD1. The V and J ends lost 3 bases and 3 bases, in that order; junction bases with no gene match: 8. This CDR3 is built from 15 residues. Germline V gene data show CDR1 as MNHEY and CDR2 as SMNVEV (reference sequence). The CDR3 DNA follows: TGTGCCAGCAGTTTCGAGGGGGCGGAAGGCTACGAGCAGTACTTC. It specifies CASSFEGAEGYEQYF.

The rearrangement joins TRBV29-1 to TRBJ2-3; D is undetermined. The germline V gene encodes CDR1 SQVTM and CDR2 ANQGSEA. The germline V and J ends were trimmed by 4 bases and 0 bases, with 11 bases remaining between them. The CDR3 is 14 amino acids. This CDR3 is CSVVPGSSTDTQYF. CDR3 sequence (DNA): TGCAGCGTTGTTCCCGGATCTAGCACAGATACGCAGTATTTT.